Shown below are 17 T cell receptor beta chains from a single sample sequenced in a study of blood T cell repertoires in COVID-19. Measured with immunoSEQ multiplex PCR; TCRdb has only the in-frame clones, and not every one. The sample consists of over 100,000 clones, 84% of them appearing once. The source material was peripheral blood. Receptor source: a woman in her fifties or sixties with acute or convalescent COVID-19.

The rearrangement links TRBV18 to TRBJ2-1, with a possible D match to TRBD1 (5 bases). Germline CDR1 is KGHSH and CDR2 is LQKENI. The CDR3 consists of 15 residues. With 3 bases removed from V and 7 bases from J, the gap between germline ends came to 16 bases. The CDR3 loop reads CASSPADWGLNEQFF. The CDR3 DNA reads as TGTGCCAGCTCACCCGCCGATTGGGGCCTTAATGAGCAGTTCTTC.

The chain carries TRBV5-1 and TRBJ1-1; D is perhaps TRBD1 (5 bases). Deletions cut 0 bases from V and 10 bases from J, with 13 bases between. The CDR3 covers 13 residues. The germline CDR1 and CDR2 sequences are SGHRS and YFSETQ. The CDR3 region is CASSLDGQGRAFF. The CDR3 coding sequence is TGCGCCAGCAGCTTGGATGGGCAGGGAAGAGCTTTCTTT.

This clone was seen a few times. As DNA, the CDR3 is TGTGCCAGCAGCGTAGCCCCCTCGCGGGGGGGCCAGGAGACCCAGTACTTC. It codes for CASSVAPSRGGQETQYF. This chain joins TRBV9 and TRBJ2-5; 9 bases line up with TRBD2. Germline CDR1 and CDR2: SGDLS and YYNGEE. The CDR3 runs to 17 residues. V lost 0 bases and J lost 5; bases outside the gene matches: 11. Using reference TRBV9 and TRBJ2-5 for the parts outside the CDR3, the full variable domain is DSGVTQTPKHLITATGQRVTLRCSPRSGDLSVYWYQQSLDQGLQFLIQYYNGEERAKGNILERFSAQQFPDLHSELNLSSLELGDSALYFCASSVAPSRGGQETQYFGPGTRLLVL.

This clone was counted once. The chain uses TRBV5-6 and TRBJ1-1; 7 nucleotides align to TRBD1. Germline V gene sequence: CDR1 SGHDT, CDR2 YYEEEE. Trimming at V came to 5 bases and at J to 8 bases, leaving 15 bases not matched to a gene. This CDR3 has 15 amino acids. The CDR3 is CASSPRGPGQREAFF. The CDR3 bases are TGTGCCAGCAGTCCTCGGGGACCGGGACAGCGAGAAGCTTTCTTT. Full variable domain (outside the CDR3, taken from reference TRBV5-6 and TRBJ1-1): DAGVTQSPTHLIKTRGQQVTLRCSPKSGHDTVSWYQQALGQGPQFIFQYYEEEERQRGNFPDRFSGHQFPNYSSELNVNALLLGDSALYLCASSPRGPGQREAFFGQGTRLTVV.

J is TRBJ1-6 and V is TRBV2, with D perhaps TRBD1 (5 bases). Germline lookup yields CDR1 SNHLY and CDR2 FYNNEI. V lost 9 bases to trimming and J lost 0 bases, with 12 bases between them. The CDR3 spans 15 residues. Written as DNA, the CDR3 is TGTGCCAGTTTACAGGAGAGCTCCTATAATTCACCCCTCCACTTT. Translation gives CASLQESSYNSPLHF.

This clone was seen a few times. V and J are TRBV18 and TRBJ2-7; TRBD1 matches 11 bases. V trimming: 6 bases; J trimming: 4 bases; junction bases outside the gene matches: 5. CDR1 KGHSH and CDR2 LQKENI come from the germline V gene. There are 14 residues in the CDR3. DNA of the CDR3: TGTGCCAGCTCCCTACGGGACAGGGGGTACGAGCAGTACTTC. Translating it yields CASSLRDRGYEQYF.

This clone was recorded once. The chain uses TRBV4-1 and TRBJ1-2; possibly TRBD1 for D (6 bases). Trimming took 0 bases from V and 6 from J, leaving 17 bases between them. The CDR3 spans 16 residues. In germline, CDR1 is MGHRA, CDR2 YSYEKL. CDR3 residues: CASSQDLVRDTHGYTF. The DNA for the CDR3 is TGCGCCAGCAGCCAAGATCTTGTCAGGGACACTCATGGCTACACCTTC.

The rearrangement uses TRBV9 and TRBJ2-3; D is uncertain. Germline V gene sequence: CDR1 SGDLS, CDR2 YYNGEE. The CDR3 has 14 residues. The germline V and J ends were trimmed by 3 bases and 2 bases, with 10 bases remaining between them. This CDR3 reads CASSDQDFTDTQYF. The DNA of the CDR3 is TGTGCCAGCAGCGACCAGGATTTCACAGATACGCAGTATTTT.

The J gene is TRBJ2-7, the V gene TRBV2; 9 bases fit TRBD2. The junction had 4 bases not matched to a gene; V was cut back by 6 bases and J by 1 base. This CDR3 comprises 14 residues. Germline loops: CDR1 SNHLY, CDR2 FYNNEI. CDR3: CASRLAGWSYEQYF. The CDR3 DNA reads TGTGCCAGCAGGCTAGCGGGGTGGTCCTACGAGCAGTACTTC.

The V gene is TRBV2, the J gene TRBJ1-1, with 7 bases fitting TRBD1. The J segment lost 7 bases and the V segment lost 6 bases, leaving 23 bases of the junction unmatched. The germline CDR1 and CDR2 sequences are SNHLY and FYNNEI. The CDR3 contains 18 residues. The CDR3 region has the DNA TGTGCCAGCAGCTTAGACCCGAATGGAGACAGGGATGATGATGAAGCTTTCTTT. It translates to CASSLDPNGDRDDDEAFF.

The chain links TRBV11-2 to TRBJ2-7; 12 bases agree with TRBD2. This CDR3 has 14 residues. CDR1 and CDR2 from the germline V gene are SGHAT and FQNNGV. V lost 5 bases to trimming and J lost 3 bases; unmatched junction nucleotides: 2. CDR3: CASSGTSGFYEQYV. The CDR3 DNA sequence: TGTGCCAGCAGCGGGACTAGCGGGTTCTACGAGCAGTACGTC.

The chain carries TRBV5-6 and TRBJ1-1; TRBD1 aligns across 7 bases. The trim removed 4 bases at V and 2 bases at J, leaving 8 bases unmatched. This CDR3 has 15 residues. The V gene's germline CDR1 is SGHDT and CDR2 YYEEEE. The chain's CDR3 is CASSTGDRVNTEAFF. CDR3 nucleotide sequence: TGTGCCAGCAGCACAGGGGACAGAGTTAACACTGAAGCTTTCTTT.

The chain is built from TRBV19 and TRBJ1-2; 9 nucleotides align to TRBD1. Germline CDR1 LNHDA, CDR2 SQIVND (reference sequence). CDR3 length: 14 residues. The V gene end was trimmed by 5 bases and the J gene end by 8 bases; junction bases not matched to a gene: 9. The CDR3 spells CASSLRDRAGGYTF. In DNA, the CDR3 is TGTGCCAGTAGTCTCCGGGACAGGGCGGGAGGCTACACCTTC.

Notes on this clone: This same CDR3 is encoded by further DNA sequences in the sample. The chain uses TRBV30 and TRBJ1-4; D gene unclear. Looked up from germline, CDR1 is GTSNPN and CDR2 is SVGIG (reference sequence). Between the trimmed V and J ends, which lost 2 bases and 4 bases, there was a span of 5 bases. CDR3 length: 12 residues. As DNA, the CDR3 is TGTGCCTGGAGTCCCAGTAATGAAAAACTGTTTTTT. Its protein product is CAWSPSNEKLFF.

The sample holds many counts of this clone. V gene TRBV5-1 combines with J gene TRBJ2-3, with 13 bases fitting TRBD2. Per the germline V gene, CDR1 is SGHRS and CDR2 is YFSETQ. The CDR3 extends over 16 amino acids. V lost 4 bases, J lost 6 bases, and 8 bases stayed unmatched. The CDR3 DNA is TGCGCCAGCAGCCCCGAACTAGCGGGGGGGAAGGATACGCAGTATTTT. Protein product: CASSPELAGGKDTQYF. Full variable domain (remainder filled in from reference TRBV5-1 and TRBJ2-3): KAGVTQTPRYLIKTRGQQVTLSCSPISGHRSVSWYQQTPGQGLQFLFEYFSETQRNKGNFPGRFSGRQFSNSRSEMNVSTLELGDSALYLCASSPELAGGKDTQYFGPGTRLTVL.

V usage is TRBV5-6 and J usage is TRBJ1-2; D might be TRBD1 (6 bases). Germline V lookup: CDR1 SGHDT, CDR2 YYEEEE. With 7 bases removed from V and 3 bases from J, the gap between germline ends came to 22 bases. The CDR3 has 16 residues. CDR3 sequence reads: CASQYVDRPRDYGYTF. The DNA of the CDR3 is TGTGCCAGCCAGTACGTAGACAGGCCCCGCGACTATGGCTACACCTTC.

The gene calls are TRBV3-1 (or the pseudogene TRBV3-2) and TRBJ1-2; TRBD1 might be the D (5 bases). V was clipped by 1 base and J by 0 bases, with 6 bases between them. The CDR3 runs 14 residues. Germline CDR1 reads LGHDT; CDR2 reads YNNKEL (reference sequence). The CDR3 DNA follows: TGTGCCAGCAGCCAAGCGGGGGCTAACTATGGCTACACCTTC. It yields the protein CASSQAGANYGYTF.